This T cell receptor beta chain stems from a study of naive and memory T cell subsets. An equimolar mix of two oligonucleotides served as the beta constant-region primer for TRBC1 and TRBC2. TCRdb ran MiXCR on the UMI-ligation and nested PCR reads and lists one entry per CDR3 protein. The profile shows 70,000 to 95,000 distinct CDR3 sequences, roughly 7% of them singletons. The sequence was obtained from a human donor in good health. Sequenced input: central memory CD4+ T cells from blood.

The CDR3 spells CASSFADRGQYEQYF. The CDR3 DNA reads TGTGCCAGCAGTTTCGCCGACAGGGGGCAATACGAGCAGTACTTC. The rearrangement links TRBV27 to TRBJ2-7, with 10 positions matching TRBD1. The germline V gene has CDR1 MNHEY and CDR2 SMNVEV (reference sequence). The CDR3 consists of 15 residues. V shed 3 bases and J 4 bases; nucleotides not matched to a gene: 6.